This T cell receptor (beta chain) was retrieved from a study of cytomegalovirus exposure and HLA in healthy donors. Study-level points and caveats: Earlier analysis yielded a pattern in which most TCR beta V segments were productive about 87% or about 30% of the time. Presence/absence analyses took donor sequencing depth as roughly uniform.

Primers included in the PCR were 60 Vbeta and 13 Jbeta primers. TCRdb keeps only in-frame clones here, not all; method: immunoSEQ multiplex PCR. The sample yields around 70,000 clones, of which the top ten take up 4% to 6%. Of note for this clone: The antigen remains unidentified.

Germline CDR1 and CDR2: SGHTA and FQGNSA. The CDR3 has 14 amino acids. The junction had 3 bases not matched to a gene; V was cut back by 5 bases and J by 0 bases. The chain carries TRBV7-2 and TRBJ1-1; 7 nucleotides line up with TRBD1. The origin of this receptor is a middle-aged man in good health and CMV-seronegative. Input material: PBMCs. CDR3 sequence (DNA): TGTGCCAGCAGCCCGGGACAGATGAACACTGAAGCTTTCTTT. Protein product: CASSPGQMNTEAFF.